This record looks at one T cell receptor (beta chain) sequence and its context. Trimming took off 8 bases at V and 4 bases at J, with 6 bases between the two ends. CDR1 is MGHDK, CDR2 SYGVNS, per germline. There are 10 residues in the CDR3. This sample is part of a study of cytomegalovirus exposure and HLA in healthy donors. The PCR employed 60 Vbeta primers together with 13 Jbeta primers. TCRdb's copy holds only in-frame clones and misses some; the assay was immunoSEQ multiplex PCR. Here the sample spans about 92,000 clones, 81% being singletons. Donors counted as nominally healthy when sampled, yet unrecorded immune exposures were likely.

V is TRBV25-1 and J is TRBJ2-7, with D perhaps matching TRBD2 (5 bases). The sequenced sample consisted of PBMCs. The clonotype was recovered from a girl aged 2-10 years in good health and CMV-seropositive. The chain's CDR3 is CASGLYEQYF. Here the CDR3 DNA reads TGTGCCAGCGGACTTTACGAGCAGTACTTC.